This T cell receptor (beta chain) stems from a study of cytomegalovirus exposure and HLA in healthy donors. The CDR3 consists of 13 residues. Trimming shortened V by 5 bases and J by 1 base, and 8 bases separated the two germline ends. The germline V gene has CDR1 SGHRS and CDR2 YFSETQ. The PCR was carried out with 60 Vbeta primers and 13 Jbeta primers. Here immunoSEQ multiplex PCR was the method, and the copy in TCRdb shows in-frame clones only, minus some. The repertoire consists of approximately 190,000 clones, with around four fifths occurring once and the leading ten covering about 2.6%. The V gene is TRBV5-1, the J gene TRBJ2-3, with D hard to call. The clonotype comes from a woman in her fifties or sixties in good health and CMV-seropositive. Sequenced material: PBMCs. CDR3 protein: CASSNRGTDTQYF. CDR3 DNA: TGCGCCAGCAGTAATCGAGGCACAGATACGCAGTATTTT.